The sample holds many counts of the clone carrying this T cell receptor beta chain. Germline V gene lookup returns CDR1 SGDLS and CDR2 YYNGEE. The CDR3 has 13 amino acids. The ends were cut back, 4 bases at V and 6 bases at J, with 10 bases in the middle. The data were obtained in a study of patients and donors after allogeneic stem cell transplantation. One entry per CDR3 protein results from TCRdb running MiXCR on the RT-PCR reads. This sample has 7,500 to 10,000 distinct CDR3 sequences, with 5.5% to 6% found just once. The rearrangement joins TRBV9 to TRBJ2-2; a weak D match, TRBD2 (6 bases). The TCR originated in a human donor who was either an allogeneic HSCT recipient or a stem cell or donor lymphocyte infusion donor (not recorded which). It is not recorded whose cells these are; they may come from a transplant donor. Sequenced input: blood, either unsorted or a sorted T cell fraction (not recorded which). In nucleotides, the CDR3 is TGTGCCAGCAGCTCGACTAGTGCCGGGGAGCTGTTTTTT. Its protein product is CASSSTSAGELFF.